This TCR beta chain was identified during a study of shared clonotypes between healthy human individuals. Findings and limits, study-wide: Investigators collected only blood, and repertoires in tissues likely differ.

Comment on this clone: Its specificity is not known.

CDR1 is WSHSY and CDR2 is SAAADI in the germline V gene. The V gene lost 3 bases and the J gene lost 8 bases, with 16 bases spanning the gap. The CDR3 length is 14 residues. The table came from immunoSEQ multiplex PCR; TCRdb's copy has only in-frame clones and leaves some out. The table has 2,500,000 or so clones, more than 80% seen once. The chain couples TRBV10-2 to TRBJ1-2, with a tentative D call TRBD1 (5 bases). Material: naive CD4+ T cells sorted from blood. This sample's subset: CD45RA+ positively selected. This receptor was obtained from a man younger than 35 in good health. The CDR3, as DNA: TGCGCCAGCAGTGACGTCCAGGGCCGAGACGGCTACACCTTC. Encoded protein: CASSDVQGRDGYTF.